One and the same sample provided the 31 T cell receptor beta chains below, sequenced in a study of blood T cell repertoires in COVID-19 (TCRdb year 2020). Libraries were constructed by the immunoSEQ multiplex PCR assay. TCRdb mirrors the immuneACCESS table, restricted to in-frame sequences. Some clones are absent from its copies; in checked studies, under half trace to an unresolved V gene, and the reason for the others is unknown. For this sample there are 60,000 or so clones; about 88% appear just once. Over 11% of the sample belongs to the ten largest clones. The sequencing input was peripheral blood. All receptors come from a woman aged 60-75 years with active COVID-19.

The J gene is TRBJ2-5, the V gene TRBV7-6, with TRBD1 matching 8 bases. The CDR3 spans 15 residues. The V gene end was trimmed by 5 bases and the J gene end by 5 bases; junction bases not matched to a gene: 10. Germline CDR1 is SGHVS and CDR2 is FNYEAQ. The CDR3 protein is CASSLGTGVLETQYF. The CDR3, as DNA: TGTGCCAGCAGCCTCGGGACAGGCGTTCTGGAGACCCAGTACTTC.

V gene TRBV14 combines with J gene TRBJ2-5; 7 bases fit TRBD2. V lost 4 bases, J lost 6 bases, and 23 bases stayed unmatched. The CDR3 sequence is 19 residues long. CDR1 SGHDN and CDR2 FVKESK come from the germline V gene. CDR3 in amino acids: CASSPDPAGETVIPKTQYF. Written as DNA, the CDR3 is TGTGCCAGCAGCCCAGATCCTGCGGGGGAGACCGTGATTCCGAAGACCCAGTACTTC.

The V gene is TRBV18, the J gene TRBJ2-7, with D hard to call. V was clipped by 0 bases and J by 0 bases, with 9 bases between them. Germline V lookup: CDR1 KGHSH, CDR2 LQKENI. The CDR3 has 15 residues. The CDR3 sequence is CASSPPQQFSYEQYF. The CDR3 nucleotides read TGTGCCAGCTCACCACCGCAACAGTTCTCCTACGAGCAGTACTTC. Looking up the rest from reference TRBV18 and TRBJ2-7 gives the full variable domain: NAGVMQNPRHLVRRRGQEARLRCSPMKGHSHVYWYRQLPEEGLKFMVYLQKENIIDESGMPKERFSAEFPKEGPSILRIQQVVRGDSAAYFCASSPPQQFSYEQYFGPGTRLTVT.

The V and J genes are TRBV5-4 and TRBJ1-1; D possibly corresponds to TRBD1 (6 bases). V was trimmed by 5 bases and J by 4 bases, leaving 18 bases between them. CDR1 and CDR2 from the germline V gene are SGHNT and YYREEE (reference sequence). This CDR3 comprises 15 residues. The CDR3 sequence is CASRGPRGMGTEAFF. CDR3 sequence (DNA): TGTGCCAGCAGGGGACCCAGGGGTATGGGCACTGAAGCTTTCTTT.

The chain uses TRBV30 and TRBJ1-1; 7 nucleotides match TRBD1. With V trimmed by 8 bases and J by 7 bases, 4 bases remained unmatched. The CDR3 is 10 residues long. Germline loops: CDR1 GTSNPN, CDR2 SVGIG (reference sequence). The CDR3 here is CASRQGEAFF. The CDR3 region has the DNA TGTGCCAGCAGACAGGGTGAAGCTTTCTTT.

This clone came up once. V gene TRBV5-6 combines with J gene TRBJ1-2, with D perhaps matching TRBD1 (5 bases). CDR1 is SGHDT, CDR2 YYEEEE, per germline. V lost 0 bases and J 4 bases, leaving 13 bases between the germline ends. The CDR3 is 15 residues long. The CDR3 here is CASSLVGHRPYGYTF. In DNA, the CDR3 is TGTGCCAGCAGCTTGGTCGGACATCGACCCTATGGCTACACCTTC.

This clone has just one count. CDR3 nucleotides: TGTGCCAGCTCACCCCGGGAGCCGGGCTACACCTTC. This codes for CASSPREPGYTF. This chain connects TRBV18 to TRBJ1-2, with no clear D. V lost 3 bases, J lost 8 bases, and 10 bases lay in between. CDR1 is KGHSH, CDR2 LQKENI, per germline. The CDR3 is made up of 12 amino acids.

The V gene is TRBV11-1, the J gene TRBJ2-1; 9 nucleotides agree with TRBD1. The germline V gene encodes CDR1 SGHAT and CDR2 FQDESV (reference sequence). The CDR3 has 14 amino acids. J gave up 8 bases and V 5 bases, and 7 bases lay outside the gene matches. For the CDR3, the DNA is TGTGCCAGCAGCACGGGACAGGGTGGGCATGAGCAGTTCTTC. Its protein product is CASSTGQGGHEQFF.

V is TRBV25-1 and J is TRBJ1-2; the D gene is possibly TRBD1 (5 bases). Germline V gene lookup returns CDR1 MGHDK and CDR2 SYGVNS. V lost 3 bases and J lost 4, with 9 bases in between. The CDR3 spans 13 residues. The chain's CDR3 is CASSEGLAYGYTF. CDR3 in DNA: TGTGCCAGCAGTGAGGGGCTCGCCTATGGCTACACCTTC.

Only one count was recorded for this clone. The CDR3 region is CASSLGYRNTEAFF. DNA of the CDR3: TGTGCCAGCAGCTTAGGCTACAGAAACACTGAAGCTTTCTTT. This chain joins TRBV7-2 and TRBJ1-1; D is ambiguous. Germline-derived CDR1 and CDR2 are SGHTA and FQGNSA. The V end lost 1 base, the J end lost 2 bases, and 8 bases lay between the germline ends. This CDR3 is built from 14 residues.

The V and J genes are TRBV6-5 and TRBJ1-4; D is uncertain. The ends were cut back, 7 bases at V and 8 bases at J, with 20 bases in the middle. The germline gives CDR1 MNHEY, CDR2 SVGAGI. The CDR3 spans 15 residues. The DNA of the CDR3 is TGTGCCAGCAACCAACGGGAGAAGGGTGGAGAAAAACTGTTTTTT. Amino acid sequence: CASNQREKGGEKLFF.

This chain connects TRBV3-1 (or the pseudogene TRBV3-2) to TRBJ2-3; TRBD2 matches at 9 bases. J gave up 7 bases and V 4 bases, and 9 bases lay outside the gene matches. CDR1 and CDR2 (germline): LGHDT, YNNKEL (reference sequence). The CDR3 is 15 amino acids. CDR3: CASSLSSGARNTQYF. The CDR3 DNA is TGTGCCAGCAGCCTCTCTAGCGGGGCAAGAAATACGCAGTATTTT.

This chain uses TRBV7-9 with TRBJ2-7, with 7 positions matching TRBD2. V was pared by 4 bases and J by 4 bases, with 7 bases of the junction left unmatched. Germline V lookup: CDR1 SEHNR, CDR2 FQNEAQ (reference sequence). The CDR3 covers 14 residues. Written as DNA, the CDR3 is TGTGCCAGCAGCTCCCCGGGACTAACTTACGAGCAGTACTTC. Residues: CASSSPGLTYEQYF.

This sequence joins TRBV12-3 or TRBV12-4 and TRBJ1-1; 7 bases align to TRBD1. With 5 bases clipped from V and 10 bases from J, the junction kept 7 bases outside the gene matches. The CDR3 is made up of 12 amino acids. CDR3 coding DNA: TGTGCCAGCAGTGGACAAAACAGGGGAGCTTTCTTT. Its protein product is CASSGQNRGAFF.

J is TRBJ1-5 and V is TRBV18; D is perhaps TRBD1 (6 bases). Trimming pared 2 bases from V and 4 bases from J, leaving 9 bases between. The germline V gene encodes CDR1 KGHSH and CDR2 LQKENI. The CDR3 has 14 amino acids. The chain's CDR3 is CASSPYRENQPQHF. The CDR3 bases are TGTGCCAGCTCACCATACAGGGAGAATCAGCCCCAGCATTTT.

CDR3 protein: CASSPIAGSTYEQYF. The DNA for the CDR3 is TGTGCCAGCAGCCCAATAGCGGGTTCTACCTACGAGCAGTACTTC. V gene TRBV5-4 combines with J gene TRBJ2-7; 7 nucleotides line up with TRBD2. V lost 4 bases and J lost 2; bases outside the gene matches: 9. Germline assignment: CDR1 SGHNT and CDR2 YYREEE (reference sequence). CDR3 size: 15 residues.

This chain joins TRBV5-1 and TRBJ1-6; no reliable D call. This CDR3 spans 17 amino acids. V was pared by 0 bases and J by 4 bases, with 14 bases between. CDR1 and CDR2 (germline): SGHRS, YFSETQ. The CDR3 loop is CASSLDGTESYNSPLHF. For the CDR3, the DNA is TGCGCCAGCAGCTTGGATGGTACAGAATCATATAATTCACCCCTCCACTTT.

The chain is built from TRBV7-9 and TRBJ1-2, with 7 positions matching TRBD1. Germline-derived CDR1 and CDR2 are SEHNR and FQNEAQ (reference sequence). The CDR3 has 14 amino acids. Trimming at V came to 5 bases and at J to 10 bases, leaving 13 bases not matched to a gene. The DNA of the CDR3 is TGTGCCAGCAGCGAGGGACAGCCTTCGACCCCCTACACCTTC. Its translation: CASSEGQPSTPYTF.

V gene TRBV5-1 combines with J gene TRBJ1-2; weak D call: TRBD1 (5 bases). The V end was cut by 4 bases, the J end by 4 bases, with 11 bases between. This CDR3 has 13 amino acids. Germline CDR1 SGHRS, CDR2 YFSETQ. As DNA, the CDR3 is TGCGCCAGCAGCACCTCGGACATCTATGGCTACACCTTC. Protein product: CASSTSDIYGYTF.

This sequence joins TRBV3-1 (or the pseudogene TRBV3-2) and TRBJ1-1, with unresolved D. Germline assignment: CDR1 LGHDT and CDR2 YNNKEL (reference sequence). V lost 2 bases and J lost 3, with 4 bases in between. The CDR3 extends over 12 amino acids. CDR3 bases: TGTGCCAGCAGCCAATCCTACACTGAAGCTTTCTTT. Its translation: CASSQSYTEAFF.

V usage is TRBV5-4 and J usage is TRBJ1-1; D ambiguous. Germline-derived CDR1 and CDR2 are SGHNT and YYREEE (reference sequence). V lost 3 bases, J lost 1 base, and 10 bases lay in between. This CDR3 is built from 14 residues. The CDR3 spells CASSSKRSNTEAFF. The CDR3 DNA reads TGTGCCAGCAGCTCCAAGAGATCGAACACTGAAGCTTTCTTT.

This chain links TRBV6-5 with TRBJ2-5; 8 bases map to TRBD2. Per germline, CDR1 MNHEY and CDR2 SVGAGI. V gave up 0 bases and J gave up 4 bases; unmatched junction bases: 4. The CDR3 runs to 15 residues. As DNA, the CDR3 is TGTGCCAGCAGTTACTCGATTCGGGGGGGAGAGACCCAGTACTTC. This encodes CASSYSIRGGETQYF.

This chain connects TRBV7-8 to TRBJ2-7; TRBD2 matches 8 bases. The germline V gene encodes CDR1 SGHVS and CDR2 FQNEAQ. Trimming took 1 base from V and 4 from J; bases not matched to a gene: 9. The CDR3 length is 16 residues. In DNA, the CDR3 is TGTGCCAGCAGCTTAGTGGCGGGGGGCGCCTTATACGAGCAGTACTTC. It specifies CASSLVAGGALYEQYF. The variable domain in full, completed from reference TRBV7-8 and TRBJ2-7, reads GAGVSQSPRYKVAKRGQDVALRCDPISGHVSLFWYQQALGQGPEFLTYFQNEAQLDKSGLPSDRFFAERPEGSVSTLKIQRTQQEDSAVYLCASSLVAGGALYEQYFGPGTRLTVT.

This rearrangement joins TRBV7-2 to TRBJ2-3; D unclear. V lost 0 bases and J lost 2, with 3 bases in between. CDR1 and CDR2 from the germline V gene are SGHTA and FQGNSA. The CDR3 sequence is 13 residues long. The CDR3 DNA reads TGTGCCAGCAGCTTAGCTAACACAGATACGCAGTATTTT. Translating it yields CASSLANTDTQYF.

This clone was detected once. This chain uses TRBV5-1 with TRBJ1-5; a possible D gene is TRBD1 (5 bases). Trimming cost V 1 base and J 5 bases, with 10 bases left between them. CDR3 length: 14 residues. In germline, CDR1 is SGHRS, CDR2 YFSETQ. In DNA, the CDR3 is TGCGCCAGCAGCTTGACAGGCGGAGATCAGCCCCAGCATTTT. Protein product: CASSLTGGDQPQHF. Based on the CDR3 plus reference TRBV5-1 and TRBJ1-5, the full variable domain is KAGVTQTPRYLIKTRGQQVTLSCSPISGHRSVSWYQQTPGQGLQFLFEYFSETQRNKGNFPGRFSGRQFSNSRSEMNVSTLELGDSALYLCASSLTGGDQPQHFGDGTRLSIL.

This chain uses TRBV7-3 with TRBJ1-6; 7 nucleotides align to TRBD1. From germline, CDR1 is SGHTA and CDR2 FQGTGA. The CDR3 runs 15 residues. V was pared by 5 bases and J by 12 bases, with 13 bases of the junction left unmatched. The CDR3 region has the DNA TGTGCCAGCAGCGACCGGGACAGCCTCGGTCTACCCCTCCACTTT. Translated: CASSDRDSLGLPLHF.

The rearrangement joins TRBV5-6 to TRBJ1-1, with D perhaps matching TRBD1 (6 bases). The CDR3 consists of 16 residues. V was cut by 3 bases and J by 5 bases, with 20 bases left in between. CDR1 and CDR2 (germline): SGHDT, YYEEEE. The CDR3 DNA reads as TGTGCCAGCAGCTATGCTAGGGACACGGTAGATACTGAAGCTTTCTTT. This codes for CASSYARDTVDTEAFF.

The genes are TRBV5-4 and TRBJ2-2, with D unclear. Germline lookup yields CDR1 SGHNT and CDR2 YYREEE (reference sequence). The CDR3 is 15 amino acids. Trimming took off 1 base at V and 0 bases at J, with 7 bases between the two ends. In DNA, the CDR3 is TGTGCCAGCAGCTTGCTGGCCACGAACACCGGGGAGCTGTTTTTT. This sequence encodes CASSLLATNTGELFF.

The rearrangement uses TRBV6-6 and TRBJ2-3; D ambiguous. The CDR3 loop spans 11 amino acids. Germline V CDR1 and CDR2: MNHNY, SVGAGI (reference sequence). Trimming left V 11 bases short and J 0 bases short, with 6 bases between. The CDR3 region is CAATSTDTQYF. The CDR3 coding sequence is TGTGCCGCCACTAGCACAGATACGCAGTATTTT.

CDR3 in amino acids: CASSPGSQGARGYTF. In DNA form, the CDR3 reads TGTGCCAGCAGCCCTGGGTCACAGGGGGCGCGGGGCTACACCTTC. The chain has TRBV3-1 (or the pseudogene TRBV3-2) and TRBJ1-2, with 9 bases aligning to TRBD1. This CDR3 has 15 residues. Germline CDR1 reads LGHDT; CDR2 reads YNNKEL (reference sequence). Germline trimming cut 4 bases from V and 8 bases from J; bases unmatched to any gene: 11.

The chain recombines TRBV19 with TRBJ2-2; TRBD1 agrees at 10 bases. With V trimmed by 3 bases and J by 5 bases, 6 bases remained unmatched. This CDR3 spans 16 amino acids. Germline CDR1 reads LNHDA; CDR2 reads SQIVND (reference sequence). DNA of the CDR3: TGTGCCAGTAGTATCCGACAGGGGGCTGGTACCGGGGAGCTGTTTTTT. Its protein is CASSIRQGAGTGELFF.